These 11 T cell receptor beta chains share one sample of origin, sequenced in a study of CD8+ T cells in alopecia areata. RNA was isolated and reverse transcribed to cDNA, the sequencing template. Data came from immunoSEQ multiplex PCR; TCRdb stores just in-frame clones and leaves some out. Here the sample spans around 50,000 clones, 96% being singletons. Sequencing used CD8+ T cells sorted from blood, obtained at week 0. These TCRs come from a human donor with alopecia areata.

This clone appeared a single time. The CDR3 spells CSVERGGRQGDRAFF. The CDR3 DNA reads TGCAGCGTTGAGAGGGGGGGGAGACAGGGAGATAGAGCTTTCTTT. The chain is built from TRBV29-1 and TRBJ1-1, with 7 bases fitting TRBD1. CDR1 is SQVTM, CDR2 ANQGSEA, per germline. The V and J ends lost 3 bases and 10 bases, in that order; junction bases with no gene match: 17. The CDR3 is 15 residues long. Looking up the rest from reference TRBV29-1 and TRBJ1-1 gives the full variable domain: SAVISQKPSRDICQRGTSLTIQCQVDSQVTMMFWYRQQPGQSLTLIATANQGSEATYESGFVIDKFPISRPNLTFSTLTVSNMSPEDSSIYLCSVERGGRQGDRAFFGQGTRLTVV.

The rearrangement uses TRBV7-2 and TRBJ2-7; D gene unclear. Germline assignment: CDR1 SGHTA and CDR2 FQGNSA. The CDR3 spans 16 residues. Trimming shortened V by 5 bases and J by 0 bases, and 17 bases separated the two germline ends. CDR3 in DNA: TGTGCCAGCAGCCAAACCCCCGGTTGGGCCTCCTACGAGCAGTACTTC. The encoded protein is CASSQTPGWASYEQYF. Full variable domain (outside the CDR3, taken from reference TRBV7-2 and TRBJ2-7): GAGVSQSPSNKVTEKGKDVELRCDPISGHTALYWYRQSLGQGLEFLIYFQGNSAPDKSGLPSDRFSAERTGGSVSTLTIQRTQQEDSAVYLCASSQTPGWASYEQYFGPGTRLTVT.

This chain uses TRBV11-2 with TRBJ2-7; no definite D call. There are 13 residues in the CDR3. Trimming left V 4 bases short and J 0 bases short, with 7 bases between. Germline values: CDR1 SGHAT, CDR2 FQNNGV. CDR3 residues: CASSSYGSYEQYF. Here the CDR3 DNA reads TGTGCCAGCAGCTCGTACGGCTCCTACGAGCAGTACTTC.

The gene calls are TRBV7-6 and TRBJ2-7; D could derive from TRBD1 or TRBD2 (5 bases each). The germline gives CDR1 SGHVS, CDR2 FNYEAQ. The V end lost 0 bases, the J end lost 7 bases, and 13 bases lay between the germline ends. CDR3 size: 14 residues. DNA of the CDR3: TGTGCCAGCAGCTTAGCGGCAGGGTCGGGAGAGCAGTACTTC. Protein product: CASSLAAGSGEQYF.

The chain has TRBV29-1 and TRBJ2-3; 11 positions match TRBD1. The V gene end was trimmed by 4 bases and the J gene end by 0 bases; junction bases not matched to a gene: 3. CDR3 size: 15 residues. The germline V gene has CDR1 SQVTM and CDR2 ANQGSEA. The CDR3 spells CSVAGTGGSTDTQYF. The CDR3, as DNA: TGCAGCGTTGCCGGGACAGGGGGAAGCACAGATACGCAGTATTTT.

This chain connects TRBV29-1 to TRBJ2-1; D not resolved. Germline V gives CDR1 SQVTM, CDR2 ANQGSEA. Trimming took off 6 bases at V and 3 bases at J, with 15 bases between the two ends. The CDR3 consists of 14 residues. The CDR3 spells CSVVAGRNYNEQFF. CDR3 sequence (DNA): TGCAGCGTCGTGGCCGGACGGAACTACAATGAGCAGTTCTTC.

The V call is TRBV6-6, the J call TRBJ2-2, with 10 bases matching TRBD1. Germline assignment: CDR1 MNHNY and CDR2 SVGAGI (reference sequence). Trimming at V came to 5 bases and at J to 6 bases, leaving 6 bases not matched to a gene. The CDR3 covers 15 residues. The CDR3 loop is CASSTGTGVAGELFF. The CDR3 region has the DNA TGTGCCAGCAGTACCGGGACAGGGGTCGCCGGGGAGCTGTTTTTT.

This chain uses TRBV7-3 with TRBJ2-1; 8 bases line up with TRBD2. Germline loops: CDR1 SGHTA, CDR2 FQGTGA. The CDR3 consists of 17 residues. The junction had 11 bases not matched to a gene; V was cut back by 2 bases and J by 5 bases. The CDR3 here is CASSLSSGTRGNNEQFF. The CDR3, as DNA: TGTGCCAGCAGCTTATCGTCAGGGACTAGGGGGAACAATGAGCAGTTCTTC.

CDR3 amino acids: CASSYRDPASGGTQYF. The CDR3 DNA follows: TGTGCCAGCAGTTACAGGGACCCGGCTAGCGGAGGGACCCAGTACTTC. The chain uses TRBV6-5 and TRBJ2-5; TRBD2 matches at 7 bases. This CDR3 spans 16 amino acids. Germline CDR1 reads MNHEY; CDR2 reads SVGAGI. V shed 2 bases and J 7 bases; nucleotides not matched to a gene: 13.

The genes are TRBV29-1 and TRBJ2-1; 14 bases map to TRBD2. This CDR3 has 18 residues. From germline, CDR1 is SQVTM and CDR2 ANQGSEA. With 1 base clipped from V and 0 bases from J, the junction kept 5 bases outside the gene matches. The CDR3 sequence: CSVEGRLAGGSSYNEQFF. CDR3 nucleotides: TGCAGCGTTGAAGGACGACTAGCGGGGGGGAGCTCCTACAATGAGCAGTTCTTC.

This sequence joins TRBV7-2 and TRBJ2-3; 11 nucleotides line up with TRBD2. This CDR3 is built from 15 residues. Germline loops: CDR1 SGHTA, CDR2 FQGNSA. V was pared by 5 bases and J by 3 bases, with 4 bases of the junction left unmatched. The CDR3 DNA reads TGTGCCAGCAGCCTCACTAGCGGGGGAACAGATACGCAGTATTTT. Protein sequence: CASSLTSGGTDTQYF.